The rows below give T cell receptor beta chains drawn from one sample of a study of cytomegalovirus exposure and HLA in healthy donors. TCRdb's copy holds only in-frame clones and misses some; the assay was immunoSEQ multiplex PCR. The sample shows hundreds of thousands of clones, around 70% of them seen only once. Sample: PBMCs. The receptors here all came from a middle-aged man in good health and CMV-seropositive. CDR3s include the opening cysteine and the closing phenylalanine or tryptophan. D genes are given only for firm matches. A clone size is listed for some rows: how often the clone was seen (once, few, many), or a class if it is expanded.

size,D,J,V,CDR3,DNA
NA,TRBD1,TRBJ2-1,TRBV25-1,CASSATGTGNEQFF,TGTGCCAGCAGTGCGACAGGGACAGGGAATGAGCAGTTCTTC
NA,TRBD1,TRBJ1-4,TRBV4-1,CANSHRQGDEKLFF,TGCGCCAACAGCCACCGACAGGGGGACGAAAAACTGTTTTTT
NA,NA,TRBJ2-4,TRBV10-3,CAVSTENIQYF,TGTGCCGTATCGACAGAAAACATTCAGTACTTC
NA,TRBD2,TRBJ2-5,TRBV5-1,CASSLVGGGAGETQYF,TGCGCCAGCAGCTTGGTTGGCGGGGGGGCAGGAGAGACCCAGTACTTC
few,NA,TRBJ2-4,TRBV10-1,CASSEWGPGLLAKNIQYF,TGCGCCAGCAGTGAGTGGGGGCCCGGACTGCTAGCCAAAAACATTCAGTACTTC
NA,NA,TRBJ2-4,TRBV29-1,CSVPGAKNIQYF,TGCAGCGTGCCGGGAGCCAAAAACATTCAGTACTTC
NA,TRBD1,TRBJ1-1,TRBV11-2,CASSQTGMNTEAFF,TGTGCCAGCAGCCAGACAGGGATGAACACTGAAGCTTTCTTT
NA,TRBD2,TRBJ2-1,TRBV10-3,CATMGGVWDDEQFF,TGTGCCACAATGGGGGGGGTTTGGGACGATGAGCAGTTCTTC
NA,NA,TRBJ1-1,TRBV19,CASSRNEYAAFF,TGTGCCAGTTCCCGAAACGAATACGCGGCTTTCTTT
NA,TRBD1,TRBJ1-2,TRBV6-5,CASSYSQGNGYTF,TGTGCCAGCAGTTATTCACAGGGGAATGGCTACACCTTC
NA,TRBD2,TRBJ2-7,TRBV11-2,CASSLLAREQYF,TGTGCCAGCAGCCTACTAGCGCGCGAGCAGTACTTC
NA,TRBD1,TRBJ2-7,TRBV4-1,CASTLSGTGGGSYEQYF,TGCGCCAGCACCCTATCCGGGACAGGAGGGGGCTCCTACGAGCAGTACTTC
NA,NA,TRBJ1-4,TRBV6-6,CASSWPGQQKETLFF,TGTGCCAGCAGTTGGCCGGGACAACAAAAGGAAACACTGTTTTTT
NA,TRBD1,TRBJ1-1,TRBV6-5,CASSYSTGTEAFF,TGTGCCAGCAGTTACTCGACAGGGACTGAAGCTTTCTTT
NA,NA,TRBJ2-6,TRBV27,CASSLWPGQLMTSGANVLTF,TGTGCCAGCAGTTTATGGCCCGGACAGTTAATGACCTCTGGGGCCAACGTCCTGACTTTC
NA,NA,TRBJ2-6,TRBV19,CASRRTLQGLSSGANVLTF,TGTGCCAGTCGAAGAACGCTACAGGGATTAAGCTCTGGGGCCAACGTCCTGACTTTC
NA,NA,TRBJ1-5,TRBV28,CASSSIRESNQPQHF,TGTGCCAGCAGCTCTATCAGGGAAAGCAATCAGCCCCAGCATTTT
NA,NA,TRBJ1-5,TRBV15,CATSRDLGGQSAFQHF,TGTGCCACCAGCAGAGATCTAGGAGGGCAATCAGCCTTTCAGCATTTT
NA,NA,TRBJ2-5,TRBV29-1,CSVNQGKGETQYF,TGCAGCGTAAACCAGGGGAAGGGGGAGACCCAGTACTTC
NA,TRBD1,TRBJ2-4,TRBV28,CASSFGAGGARDIQYF,TGTGCCAGCAGTTTTGGGGCAGGGGGCGCCCGGGACATTCAGTACTTC
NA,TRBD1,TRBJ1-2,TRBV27,CASRVTGGAYGYTF,TGTGCCAGCAGGGTAACAGGGGGGGCCTATGGCTACACCTTC
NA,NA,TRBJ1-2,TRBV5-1,CASSFWGDYGYTF,TGCGCCAGCAGCTTCTGGGGGGACTATGGCTACACCTTC
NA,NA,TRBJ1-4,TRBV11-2,CASSFRPGERGEKLFF,TGTGCCAGCAGTTTTAGGCCGGGAGAGCGAGGTGAAAAACTGTTTTTT
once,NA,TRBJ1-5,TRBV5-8,CASSPRSNQPQHF,TGTGCCAGCAGCCCCAGGAGCAATCAGCCCCAGCATTTT
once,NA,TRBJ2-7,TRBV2,CASSARDYEQYF,TGTGCCAGCAGTGCCAGGGATTACGAGCAGTACTTC
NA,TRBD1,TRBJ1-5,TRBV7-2,CASSLSSTGGNQPQHF,TGTGCCAGCAGCTTATCCTCGACAGGGGGGAATCAGCCCCAGCATTTT
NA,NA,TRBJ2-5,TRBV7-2,CASSLDRLQETQYF,TGTGCCAGCAGCTTAGACAGGCTCCAAGAGACCCAGTACTTC
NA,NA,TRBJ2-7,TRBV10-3,CAISEMGFSYEQYF,TGTGCCATCAGTGAGATGGGCTTCTCCTACGAGCAGTACTTC
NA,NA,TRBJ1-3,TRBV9,CASSVDHLRSGNTIYF,TGTGCCAGCAGCGTAGATCACCTGCGCTCTGGAAACACCATATATTTT